In this sample, the clone carrying this T cell receptor (beta chain) turned up a few times. No antigen is known for it. When ophthalmopathy did not progress within 18 months, Graves' hyperthyroidism was considered stable. Criteria for exclusion of patients were uncontrolled infection, other autoimmune disease, pregnancy or lactation. The CDR3 regions of TCR beta were amplified from RNA transcripts. RT-PCR in the first round (using the HTBI primer set) targeted the TCR CDR3. TCRdb independently ran MiXCR on the multiplex PCR reads; one entry per CDR3 protein. The table has around 540,000 distinct CDR3 sequences, just over 45% seen once. The CDR3 runs to 13 residues. V shed 2 bases and J shed 5 bases, with 9 bases lying between them. The germline CDR1 and CDR2 sequences are LGHNA and YNFKEQ. The data belong to a study of T cells in Graves' hyperthyroidism and ophthalmopathy. General study points: Most clonotypes expanded in thyroid above 0.001 were likewise present in blood. Onset of ophthalmopathy came a median roughly 6.9 months after the model predicted it.

The TCR originated in a young woman with Graves' hyperthyroidism. The sequenced sample was peripheral blood or thyroid tissue (not recorded which). V usage is TRBV4-2 and J usage is TRBJ2-5; D is unclear. The CDR3 loop reads CASSQYFGETQYF. The CDR3 nucleotides are TGTGCCAGCAGCCAATACTTTGGGGAGACCCAGTACTTC.